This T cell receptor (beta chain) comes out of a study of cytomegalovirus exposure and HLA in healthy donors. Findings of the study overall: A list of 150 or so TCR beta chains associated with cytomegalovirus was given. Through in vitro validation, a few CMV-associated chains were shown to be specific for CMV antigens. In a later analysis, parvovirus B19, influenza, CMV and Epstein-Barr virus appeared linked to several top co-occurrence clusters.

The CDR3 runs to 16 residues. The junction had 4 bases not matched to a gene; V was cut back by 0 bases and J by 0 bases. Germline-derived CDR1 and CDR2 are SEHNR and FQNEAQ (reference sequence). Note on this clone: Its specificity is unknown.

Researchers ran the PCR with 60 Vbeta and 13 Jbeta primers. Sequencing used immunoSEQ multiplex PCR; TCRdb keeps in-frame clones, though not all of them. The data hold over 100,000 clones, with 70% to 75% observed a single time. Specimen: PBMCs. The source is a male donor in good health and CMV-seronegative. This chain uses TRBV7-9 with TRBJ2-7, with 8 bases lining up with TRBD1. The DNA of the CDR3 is TGTGCCAGCAGCTTAGCCCGGGACAGGTCCTCCTACGAGCAGTACTTC. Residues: CASSLARDRSSYEQYF.